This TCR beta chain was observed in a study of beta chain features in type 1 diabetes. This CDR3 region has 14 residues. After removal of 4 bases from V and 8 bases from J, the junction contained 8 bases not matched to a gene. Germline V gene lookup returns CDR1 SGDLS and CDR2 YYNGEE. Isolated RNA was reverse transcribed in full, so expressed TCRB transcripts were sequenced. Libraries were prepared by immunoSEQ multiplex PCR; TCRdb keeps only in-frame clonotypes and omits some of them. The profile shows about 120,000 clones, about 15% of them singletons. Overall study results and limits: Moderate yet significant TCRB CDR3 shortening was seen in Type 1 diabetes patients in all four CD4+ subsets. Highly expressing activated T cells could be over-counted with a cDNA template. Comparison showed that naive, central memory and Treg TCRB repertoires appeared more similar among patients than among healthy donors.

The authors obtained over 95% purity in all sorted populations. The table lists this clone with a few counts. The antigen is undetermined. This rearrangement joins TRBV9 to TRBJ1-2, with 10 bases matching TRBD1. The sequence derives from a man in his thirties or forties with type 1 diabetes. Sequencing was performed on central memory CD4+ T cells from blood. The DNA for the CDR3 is TGTGCCAGCAGCTCGCGACAGGGGGCTGGGGGCTACACCTTC. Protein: CASSSRQGAGGYTF.